This T cell receptor (beta chain) was captured in a study of T cell responses to AZD1222 COVID-19 vaccine. Study-wide results and caveats: Most donors were white British, females outnumbered males, and clonal diversity was possibly underestimated.

Trimming removed 4 bases from V and 1 base from J, with 9 bases in between. This CDR3 spans 14 amino acids. Germline V CDR1 and CDR2: SGHTS, YDEGEE. This clone was seen just once. The antigen is not known. Data came from immunoSEQ multiplex PCR; TCRdb stores just in-frame clones and leaves some out. The sample consists of approximately 45,000 clones, over 85% of them appearing once. The input for sequencing was peripheral blood, taken 28 days after the second AZD1222 dose. The origin of this receptor is an adult who received the AZD1222 COVID-19 vaccine. J is TRBJ1-5 and V is TRBV5-8; D is undetermined. Written as DNA, the CDR3 is TGTGCCAGCAGCAAAACACCGAGCAATCAGCCCCAGCATTTT. This translates into CASSKTPSNQPQHF.